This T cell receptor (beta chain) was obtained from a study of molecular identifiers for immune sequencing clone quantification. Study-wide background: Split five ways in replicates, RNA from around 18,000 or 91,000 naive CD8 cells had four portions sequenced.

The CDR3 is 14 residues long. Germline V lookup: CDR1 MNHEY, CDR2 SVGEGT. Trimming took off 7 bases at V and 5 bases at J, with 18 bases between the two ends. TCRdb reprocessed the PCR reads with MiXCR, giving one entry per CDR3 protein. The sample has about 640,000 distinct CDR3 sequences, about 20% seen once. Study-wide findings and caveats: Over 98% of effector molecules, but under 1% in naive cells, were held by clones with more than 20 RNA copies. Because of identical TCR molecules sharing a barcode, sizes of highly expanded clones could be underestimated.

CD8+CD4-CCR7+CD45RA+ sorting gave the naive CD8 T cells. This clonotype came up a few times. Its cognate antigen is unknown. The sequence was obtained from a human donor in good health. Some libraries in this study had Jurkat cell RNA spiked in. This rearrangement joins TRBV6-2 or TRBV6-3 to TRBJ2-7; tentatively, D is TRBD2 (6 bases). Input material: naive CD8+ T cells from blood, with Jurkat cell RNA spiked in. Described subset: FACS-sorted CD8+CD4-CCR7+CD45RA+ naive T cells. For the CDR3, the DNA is TGTGCCAGCATGGACTCGGCTAGCGTGGACGAGCAGTACTTC. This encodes CASMDSASVDEQYF.